The rows below give T cell receptor beta chains drawn from one sample of a study of blood T cell repertoires in COVID-19. Profiling relied on immunoSEQ multiplex PCR, and the TCRdb table lists in-frame clones only, not all of them. There are 200,000 to 250,000 clones in the sample; approximately 81% occur only once, and approximately 4% lies in the top ten. Sequenced: peripheral blood. The receptor set was obtained from a woman over 75 with acute or convalescent COVID-19. Each CDR3 is given without its conserved first and last residue. Each record gives: V gene, J gene, CDR3 protein.

TRBV7-3	TRBJ1-3	ASSPGGSGNTIY
TRBV3-1/TRBV3-2	TRBJ1-6	ASSQVSGDNSPLH
TRBV5-4	TRBJ1-2	ASSLVQGTDYGYT
TRBV9	TRBJ1-1	ASSVDPGTNTEAF
TRBV7-9	TRBJ1-4	ASSPSEASEKLF
TRBV9	TRBJ1-4	ASSVGPQTGEKLF
TRBV30	TRBJ1-2	AWSPGTGSNYGYT
TRBV18	TRBJ1-5	ASSPGGGDNQPQH
TRBV28	TRBJ1-5	ASSTSGVLEPQH
TRBV19	TRBJ1-6	ASSPGRGTSPLH
TRBV7-2	TRBJ1-2	ASRPTGENYGYT
TRBV12-5	TRBJ1-4	ASGLTPGGTASNEKLF
TRBV19	TRBJ2-2	ASRRTRRETTGELF
TRBV6-4	TRBJ1-2	ASSDRAAGPWGYT
TRBV7-9	TRBJ1-2	ASSPSGGGTRDYGYT
TRBV19	TRBJ1-2	ASSIGGGTQGYT
TRBV20-1	TRBJ1-2	SASDRTANYGYT
TRBV4-2	TRBJ1-6	ASSQDNPSLGAYNSPLH
TRBV7-9	TRBJ2-2	ASSGPAGGSNTGELF
TRBV18	TRBJ2-2	ASSPGIQGNTGELF
TRBV12-3/TRBV12-4	TRBJ1-2	ASSPGQGLGYT
TRBV9	TRBJ1-2	ASSGKEPVNYGYT
TRBV5-4	TRBJ1-3	ASSLELSGNTIY
TRBV5-6	TRBJ1-2	ASSLGTGGSYGYT
TRBV19	TRBJ2-3	ASSTSTGMVSDTQY
TRBV7-9	TRBJ2-1	ASSSQGRTGRNYNEQF